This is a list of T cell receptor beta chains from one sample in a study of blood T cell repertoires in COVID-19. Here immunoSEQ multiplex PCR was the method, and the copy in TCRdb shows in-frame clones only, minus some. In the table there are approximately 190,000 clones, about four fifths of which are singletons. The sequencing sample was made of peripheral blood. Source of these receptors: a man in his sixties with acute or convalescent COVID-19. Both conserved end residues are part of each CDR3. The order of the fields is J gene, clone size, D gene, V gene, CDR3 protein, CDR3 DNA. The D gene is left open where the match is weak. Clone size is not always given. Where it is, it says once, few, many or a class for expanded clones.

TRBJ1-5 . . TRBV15 CATSQLSLGQLNQPQHF TGTGCCACCAGCCAATTATCCCTCGGACAGCTCAATCAGCCCCAGCATTTT
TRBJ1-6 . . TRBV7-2 CASSPDSSYNSPLHF TGTGCCAGCAGCCCGGACAGCTCCTATAATTCACCCCTCCACTTT
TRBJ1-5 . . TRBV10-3 CATNRDSLNQPQHF TGTGCCACAAACAGGGATTCACTGAATCAGCCCCAGCATTTT
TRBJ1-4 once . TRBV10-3 CAISDTSRQENEKLFF TGTGCCATCAGTGATACAAGTCGACAGGAGAATGAAAAACTGTTTTTT
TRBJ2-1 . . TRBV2 CASSGVGVDEQFF TGTGCCAGCAGTGGAGTGGGAGTCGATGAGCAGTTCTTC
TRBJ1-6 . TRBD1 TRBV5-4 CASSLQGASSPLHF TGTGCCAGCAGCTTACAGGGGGCATCTTCACCCCTCCACTTT
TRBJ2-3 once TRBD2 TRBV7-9 CASSLHRLAETDTQYF TGTGCCAGCAGCCTCCATAGGCTAGCGGAAACAGATACGCAGTATTTT
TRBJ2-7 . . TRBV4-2 CASSQGGRLYEQYF TGTGCCAGCAGCCAAGGGGGGCGGTTGTACGAGCAGTACTTC
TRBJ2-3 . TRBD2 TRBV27 CASSELGGRKGDTQYF TGTGCCAGCAGTGAACTAGGCGGGAGGAAAGGAGATACGCAGTATTTT
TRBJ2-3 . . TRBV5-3 CARSPRRGARTDTQYF TGTGCCAGAAGCCCCCGGCGTGGAGCCCGCACAGATACGCAGTATTTT
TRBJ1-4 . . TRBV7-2 CASSFRGGYNEKLFF TGTGCCAGCAGCTTCCGAGGGGGATATAATGAAAAACTGTTTTTT
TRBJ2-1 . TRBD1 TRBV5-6 CASSPGQGNYNEQFF TGTGCCAGCAGCCCTGGACAGGGGAACTACAATGAGCAGTTCTTC
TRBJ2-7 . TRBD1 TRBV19 CASSDRGYEQYF TGTGCCAGTAGTGACAGGGGCTACGAGCAGTACTTC
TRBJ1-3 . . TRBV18 CASSPRPGTSGNTIYF TGTGCCAGCTCACCCCGTCCCGGGACATCGGGAAACACCATATATTTT
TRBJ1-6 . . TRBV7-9 CASSAGARGNSPLHF TGTGCCAGCAGCGCCGGGGCTCGGGGGAATTCACCCCTCCACTTT
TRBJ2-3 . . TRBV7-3 CASSPQGGLSTDTQYF TGTGCCAGCAGCCCCCAGGGAGGCTTGAGCACAGATACGCAGTATTTT
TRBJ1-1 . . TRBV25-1 CASSEDSPLGTEAFF TGTGCCAGCAGTGAGGACTCGCCTCTGGGCACTGAAGCTTTCTTT
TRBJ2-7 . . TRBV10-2 CASSESRRYYEQYF TGCGCCAGCAGTGAGTCTCGGAGATACTACGAGCAGTACTTC
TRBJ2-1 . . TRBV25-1 CASSDPQGLYNEQFF TGTGCCAGCAGTGACCCCCAGGGACTCTACAATGAGCAGTTCTTC
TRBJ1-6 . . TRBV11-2 CASSLGQGNNSPLHF TGTGCCAGCAGCTTAGGGCAGGGCAATAATTCACCCCTCCACTTT
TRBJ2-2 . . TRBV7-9 CASSLDLYTGELFF TGTGCCAGCAGCTTAGACCTATACACCGGGGAGCTGTTTTTT
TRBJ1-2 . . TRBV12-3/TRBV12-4 CASSNNGRGYTF TGTGCCAGCAGTAACAACGGGAGGGGCTACACCTTC
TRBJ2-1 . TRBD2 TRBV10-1 CASSELGTSGNNEQFF TGCGCCAGCAGTGAGCTTGGGACTAGCGGGAACAATGAGCAGTTCTTC
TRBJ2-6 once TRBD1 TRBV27 CASSRQGWGANVLTF TGTGCCAGCAGTAGACAGGGTTGGGGGGCCAACGTCCTGACTTTC
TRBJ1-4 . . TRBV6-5 CASGRAHNEKLFF TGTGCCAGCGGGAGGGCACATAATGAAAAACTGTTTTTT
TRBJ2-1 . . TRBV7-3 CASSLLRRSDNEQFF TGTGCCAGCAGCTTACTTCGCAGGTCCGACAATGAGCAGTTCTTC
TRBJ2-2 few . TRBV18 CASSQQMNTGELFF TGTGCCAGCTCACAACAGATGAACACCGGGGAGCTGTTTTTT
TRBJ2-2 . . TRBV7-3 CASSPTNTGELFF TGTGCCAGCAGCCCTACGAACACCGGGGAGCTGTTTTTT
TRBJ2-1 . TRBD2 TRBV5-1 CASSLTSGPYNEQFF TGCGCCAGCAGCTTGACTAGCGGTCCATACAATGAGCAGTTCTTC
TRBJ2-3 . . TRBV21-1 CASSKVSGRKSTRQYF TGTGCCAGCAGCAAAGTATCTGGGAGAAAGTCGACTCGGCAGTATTTT
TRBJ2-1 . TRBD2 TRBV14 CASSPQARWVAGTHYNEQFF TGTGCCAGCAGCCCCCAAGCAAGGTGGGTAGCGGGAACCCACTACAATGAGCAGTTCTTC
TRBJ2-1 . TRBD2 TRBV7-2 CASSGRASGFIDEQFF TGTGCCAGCAGCGGGAGGGCTAGCGGGTTTATCGATGAGCAGTTCTTC
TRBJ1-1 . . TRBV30 CAWRRRAGGENTEAFF TGTGCCTGGAGGCGCAGGGCGGGAGGAGAGAACACTGAAGCTTTCTTT
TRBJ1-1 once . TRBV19 CASSLFGGNTEAFF TGTGCCAGTAGTCTCTTCGGGGGGAACACTGAAGCTTTCTTT
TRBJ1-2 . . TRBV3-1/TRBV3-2 CASSQHAGGYTF TGTGCCAGCAGCCAGCACGCGGGAGGCTACACCTTC
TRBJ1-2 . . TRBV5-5 CASSLAGLTSPYGYTF TGTGCCAGCAGCTTGGCCGGACTCACCTCCCCCTATGGCTACACCTTC
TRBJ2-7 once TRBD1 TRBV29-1 CSVGNRDRTYEQYF TGCAGCGTTGGGAACCGGGACAGAACCTACGAGCAGTACTTC
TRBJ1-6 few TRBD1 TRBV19 CATRDSAYSNSPLHF TGTGCCACTCGGGACAGCGCTTATTCTAATTCACCCCTCCACTTT
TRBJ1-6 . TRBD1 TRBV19 CASSETGAGSPLHF TGTGCCAGTAGTGAGACAGGGGCCGGGTCACCCCTCCACTTT
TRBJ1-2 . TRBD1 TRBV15 CATSRDLRTGAGGYTF TGTGCCACCAGCAGAGATCTCCGGACAGGGGCGGGTGGCTACACCTTC
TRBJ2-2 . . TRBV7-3 CASSRTPNTGELFF TGTGCCAGCAGTCGGACACCGAACACCGGGGAGCTGTTTTTT
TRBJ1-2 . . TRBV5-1 CASSSGHNYGYTF TGCGCCAGCAGCTCTGGACATAACTATGGCTACACCTTC
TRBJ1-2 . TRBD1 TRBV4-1 CASSPLTLHRDRGWGGYTF TGCGCCAGCAGCCCGTTGACCCTACACCGGGACAGGGGCTGGGGGGGCTACACCTTC
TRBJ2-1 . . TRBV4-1 CASSQGIVTRAYNEQFF TGCGCCAGCAGCCAAGGGATCGTAACCCGGGCCTACAATGAGCAGTTCTTC
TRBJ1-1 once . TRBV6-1 CASSEALPRTANTEAFF TGTGCCAGCAGTGAGGCGCTCCCGCGGACAGCCAACACTGAAGCTTTCTTT
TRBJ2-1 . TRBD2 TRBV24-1 CATSDMTSGIGNEQFF TGTGCCACCAGTGATATGACTAGCGGGATAGGAAATGAGCAGTTCTTC
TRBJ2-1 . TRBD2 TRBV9 CASSVGLGGAMSSSYNEQFF TGTGCCAGCAGCGTAGGGCTCGGGGGGGCGATGTCTAGCTCCTACAATGAGCAGTTCTTC
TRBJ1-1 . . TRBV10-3 CAISEMQQPTEAFF TGTGCCATCAGTGAGATGCAACAGCCTACTGAAGCTTTCTTT
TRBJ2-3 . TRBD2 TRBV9 CASSVASNTLAGAALSTDTQYF TGTGCCAGCAGCGTAGCCTCCAACACCTTAGCGGGGGCCGCTCTTAGCACAGATACGCAGTATTTT
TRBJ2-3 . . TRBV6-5 CASRLQGGLRDTQYF TGTGCCAGCAGATTACAGGGCGGGCTCAGAGATACGCAGTATTTT
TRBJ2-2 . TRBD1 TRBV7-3 CASSFGQGSTGELFF TGTGCCAGCAGCTTTGGACAGGGGTCGACGGGGGAGCTGTTTTTT
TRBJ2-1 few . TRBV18 CASSPPEIFYNEQFF TGTGCCAGCTCACCACCGGAGATTTTCTACAATGAGCAGTTCTTC
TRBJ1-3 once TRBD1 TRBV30 CAWRKTGAGNTIYF TGTGCCTGGAGGAAGACAGGGGCTGGAAACACCATATATTTT
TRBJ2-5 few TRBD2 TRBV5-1 CASSPAQLAGGQETQYF TGCGCCAGCAGCCCAGCCCAACTAGCGGGGGGACAAGAGACCCAGTACTTC
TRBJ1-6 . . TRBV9 CASSVARARSPLHF TGTGCCAGCAGCGTAGCCAGGGCTCGTTCACCCCTCCACTTT
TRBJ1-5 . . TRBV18 CASSPAAGSNQPQHF TGTGCCAGCTCACCCGCGGCAGGGAGCAATCAGCCCCAGCATTTT
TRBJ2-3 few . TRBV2 CASSLQGGDTDTQYF TGTGCCAGCAGTCTTCAAGGGGGAGACACAGATACGCAGTATTTT
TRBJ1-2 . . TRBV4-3 CASSQGQALRVYGYTF TGCGCCAGCAGCCAAGGACAGGCCCTAAGGGTCTATGGCTACACCTTC
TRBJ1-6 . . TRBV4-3 CASSQDWRTANSPLHF TGCGCCAGCAGCCAAGATTGGAGGACAGCAAATTCACCCCTCCACTTT